This entry features one T cell receptor beta chain sequence. This sample was included in a study of blood T cell repertoires in COVID-19. Study summary: The cDNA or gDNA used as material had been derived from T cells, B-cell-depleted T cells, or PBMCs.

The CDR3 runs 13 residues. The V gene lost 7 bases and the J gene lost 5 bases, with 14 bases spanning the gap. The V gene's germline CDR1 is MDHEN and CDR2 SYDVKM. Study processing details: Reference gene primers were amplified, and this amplification served to estimate nucleated cell counts. Profiling relied on immunoSEQ multiplex PCR, and the TCRdb table lists in-frame clones only, not all of them. V and J calls and clone size follow that table, whereas D and trimming were derived from the DNA. The sample has almost 250,000 clones, about 89% seen once. In terms of age and location, participants ranged from roughly 18 to 90 years and lived in about 25 US areas. Cohort 3 recovery required two negative PCRs, clearance, or symptom resolution.

J is TRBJ2-5 and V is TRBV28; TRBD2 might be the D (6 bases). The source is a woman aged 25 to 45 who had recovered from COVID-19. Sequencing used PBMCs or T cells enriched from blood (not recorded which). DNA of the CDR3: TGTGCCAGCACCTTCGGGGGTACCGAGACCCAGTACTTC. Protein: CASTFGGTETQYF. Supplemented by reference TRBV28 and TRBJ2-5, the full variable domain reads DVKVTQSSRYLVKRTGEKVFLECVQDMDHENMFWYRQDPGLGLRLIYFSYDVKMKEKGDIPEGYSVSREKKERFSLILESASTNQTSMYLCASTFGGTETQYFGPGTRLLVL.